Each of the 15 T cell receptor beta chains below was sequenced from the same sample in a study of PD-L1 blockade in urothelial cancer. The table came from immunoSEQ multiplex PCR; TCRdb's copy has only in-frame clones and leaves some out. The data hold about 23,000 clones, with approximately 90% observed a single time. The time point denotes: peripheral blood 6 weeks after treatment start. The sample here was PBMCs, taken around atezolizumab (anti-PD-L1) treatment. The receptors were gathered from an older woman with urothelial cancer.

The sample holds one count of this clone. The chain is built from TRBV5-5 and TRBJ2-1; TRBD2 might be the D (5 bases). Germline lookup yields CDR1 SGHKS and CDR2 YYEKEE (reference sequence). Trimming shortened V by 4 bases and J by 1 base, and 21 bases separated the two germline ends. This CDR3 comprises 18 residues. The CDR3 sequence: CASSPEVSVGWSYNEQFF. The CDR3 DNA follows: TGTGCCAGCAGCCCGGAGGTTTCGGTGGGTTGGTCCTACAATGAGCAGTTCTTC.

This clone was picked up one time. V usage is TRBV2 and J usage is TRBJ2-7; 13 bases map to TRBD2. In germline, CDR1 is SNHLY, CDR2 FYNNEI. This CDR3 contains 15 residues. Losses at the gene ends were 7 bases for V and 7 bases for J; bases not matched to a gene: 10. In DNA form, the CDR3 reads TGTGCCAGCACTCCAAGGACTAGCGGGAGTAAAGAGCAGTACTTC. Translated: CASTPRTSGSKEQYF.

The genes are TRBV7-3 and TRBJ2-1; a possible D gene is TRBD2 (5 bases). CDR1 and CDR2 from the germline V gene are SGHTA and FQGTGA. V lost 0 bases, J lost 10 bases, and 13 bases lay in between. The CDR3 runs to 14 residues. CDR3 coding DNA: TGTGCCAGCAGCTTAACTGCGGTCCGCGGGGAGCAGTTCTTC. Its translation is CASSLTAVRGEQFF.

The CDR3 DNA is TGTGCCAGCAGGAAGGACGGGGATTATGGCTACACCTTC. Translating it yields CASRKDGDYGYTF. The chain links TRBV7-2 to TRBJ1-2; D remains ambiguous. Trimming stripped 6 bases from V and 5 bases from J, with 13 bases between. This CDR3 has 13 amino acids. The germline V gene has CDR1 SGHTA and CDR2 FQGNSA.

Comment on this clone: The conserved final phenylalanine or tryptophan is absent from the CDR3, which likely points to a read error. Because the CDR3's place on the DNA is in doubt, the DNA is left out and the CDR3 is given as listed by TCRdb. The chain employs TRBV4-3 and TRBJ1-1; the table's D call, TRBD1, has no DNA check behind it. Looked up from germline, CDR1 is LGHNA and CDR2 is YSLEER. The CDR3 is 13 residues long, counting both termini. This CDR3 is CASSQDTDVAQWY.

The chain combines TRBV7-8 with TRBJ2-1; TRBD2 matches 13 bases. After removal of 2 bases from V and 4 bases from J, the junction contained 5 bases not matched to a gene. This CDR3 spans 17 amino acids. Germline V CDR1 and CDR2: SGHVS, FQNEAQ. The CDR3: CASSLRLAGGPYNEQFF. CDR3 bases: TGTGCCAGCAGCTTAAGACTAGCGGGGGGACCATACAATGAGCAGTTCTTC.

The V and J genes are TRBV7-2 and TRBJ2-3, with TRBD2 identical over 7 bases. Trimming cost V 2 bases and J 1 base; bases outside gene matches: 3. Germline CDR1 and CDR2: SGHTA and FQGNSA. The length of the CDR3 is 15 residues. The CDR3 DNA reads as TGTGCCAGCAGCTTATATACTAGCGGCACAGATACGCAGTATTTT. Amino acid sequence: CASSLYTSGTDTQYF.

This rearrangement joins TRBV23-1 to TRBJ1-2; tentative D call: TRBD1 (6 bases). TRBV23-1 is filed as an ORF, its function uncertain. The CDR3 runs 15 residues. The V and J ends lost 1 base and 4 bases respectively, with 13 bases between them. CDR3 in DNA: TGCGCCAGCAGTCAATGGGGCGGACAGTTCTATGGCTACACCTTC. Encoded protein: CASSQWGGQFYGYTF.

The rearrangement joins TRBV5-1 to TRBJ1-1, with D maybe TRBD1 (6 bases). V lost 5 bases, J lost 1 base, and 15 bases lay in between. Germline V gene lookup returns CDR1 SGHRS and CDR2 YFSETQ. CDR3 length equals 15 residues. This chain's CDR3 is CASRLQGGPNTEAFF. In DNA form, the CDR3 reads TGCGCCAGCAGGCTACAGGGAGGGCCGAACACTGAAGCTTTCTTT.

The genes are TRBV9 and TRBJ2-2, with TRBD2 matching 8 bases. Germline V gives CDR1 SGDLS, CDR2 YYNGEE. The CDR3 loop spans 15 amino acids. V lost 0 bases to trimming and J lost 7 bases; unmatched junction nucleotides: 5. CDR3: CASSVGTSMFGELFF. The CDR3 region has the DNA TGTGCCAGCAGCGTAGGGACTAGCATGTTCGGGGAGCTGTTTTTT.

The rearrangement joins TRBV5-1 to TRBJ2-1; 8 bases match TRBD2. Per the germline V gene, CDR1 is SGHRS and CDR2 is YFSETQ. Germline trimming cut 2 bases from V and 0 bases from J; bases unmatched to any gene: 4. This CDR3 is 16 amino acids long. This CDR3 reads CASSFLAGGSYNEQFF. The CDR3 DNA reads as TGCGCCAGCAGCTTTTTGGCGGGGGGCTCCTACAATGAGCAGTTCTTC.

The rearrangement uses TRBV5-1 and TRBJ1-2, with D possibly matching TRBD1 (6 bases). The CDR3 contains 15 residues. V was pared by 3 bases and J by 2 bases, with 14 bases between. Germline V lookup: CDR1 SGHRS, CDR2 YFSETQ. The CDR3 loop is CASSSIRDKNYGYTF. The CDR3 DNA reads TGCGCCAGCAGCTCGATCCGGGACAAGAACTATGGCTACACCTTC.

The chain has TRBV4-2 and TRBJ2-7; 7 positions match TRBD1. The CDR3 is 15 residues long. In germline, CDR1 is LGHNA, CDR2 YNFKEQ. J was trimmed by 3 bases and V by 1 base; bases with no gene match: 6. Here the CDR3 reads CASSQVEGAHYEQYF. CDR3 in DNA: TGTGCCAGCAGCCAAGTCGAGGGGGCCCACTACGAGCAGTACTTC.

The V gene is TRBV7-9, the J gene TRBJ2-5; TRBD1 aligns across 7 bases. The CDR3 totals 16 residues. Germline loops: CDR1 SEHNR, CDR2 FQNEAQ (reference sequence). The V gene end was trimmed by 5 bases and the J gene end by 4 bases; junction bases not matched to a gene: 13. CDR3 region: CASSLRVDRAGETQYF. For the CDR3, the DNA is TGTGCCAGCAGCCTCCGGGTAGACAGGGCCGGAGAGACCCAGTACTTC.

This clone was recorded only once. The CDR3 region is CASSVAPSGRAPGELFF. CDR3 in DNA: TGTGCCAGCAGCGTAGCACCTAGCGGGAGGGCTCCCGGGGAGCTGTTTTTT. This chain uses TRBV9 with TRBJ2-2; 12 bases agree with TRBD2. Germline V gene data show CDR1 as SGDLS and CDR2 as YYNGEE. V lost 0 bases and J lost 6; bases outside the gene matches: 6. This CDR3 contains 17 residues.